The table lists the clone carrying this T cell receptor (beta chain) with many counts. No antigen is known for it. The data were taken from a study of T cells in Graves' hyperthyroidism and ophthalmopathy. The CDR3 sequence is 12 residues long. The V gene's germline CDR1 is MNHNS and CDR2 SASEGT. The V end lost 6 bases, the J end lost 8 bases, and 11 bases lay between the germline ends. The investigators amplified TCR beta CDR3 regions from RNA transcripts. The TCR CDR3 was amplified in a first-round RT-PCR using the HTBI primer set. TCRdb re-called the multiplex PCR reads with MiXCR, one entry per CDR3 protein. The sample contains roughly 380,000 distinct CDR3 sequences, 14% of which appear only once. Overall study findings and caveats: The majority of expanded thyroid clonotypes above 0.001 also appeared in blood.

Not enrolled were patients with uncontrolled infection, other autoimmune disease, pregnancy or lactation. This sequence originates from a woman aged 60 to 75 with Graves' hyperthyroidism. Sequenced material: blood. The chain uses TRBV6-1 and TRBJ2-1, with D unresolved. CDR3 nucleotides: TGTGCCAGCAGATCTCAAGGAGATGAGCAGTTCTTC. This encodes CASRSQGDEQFF.